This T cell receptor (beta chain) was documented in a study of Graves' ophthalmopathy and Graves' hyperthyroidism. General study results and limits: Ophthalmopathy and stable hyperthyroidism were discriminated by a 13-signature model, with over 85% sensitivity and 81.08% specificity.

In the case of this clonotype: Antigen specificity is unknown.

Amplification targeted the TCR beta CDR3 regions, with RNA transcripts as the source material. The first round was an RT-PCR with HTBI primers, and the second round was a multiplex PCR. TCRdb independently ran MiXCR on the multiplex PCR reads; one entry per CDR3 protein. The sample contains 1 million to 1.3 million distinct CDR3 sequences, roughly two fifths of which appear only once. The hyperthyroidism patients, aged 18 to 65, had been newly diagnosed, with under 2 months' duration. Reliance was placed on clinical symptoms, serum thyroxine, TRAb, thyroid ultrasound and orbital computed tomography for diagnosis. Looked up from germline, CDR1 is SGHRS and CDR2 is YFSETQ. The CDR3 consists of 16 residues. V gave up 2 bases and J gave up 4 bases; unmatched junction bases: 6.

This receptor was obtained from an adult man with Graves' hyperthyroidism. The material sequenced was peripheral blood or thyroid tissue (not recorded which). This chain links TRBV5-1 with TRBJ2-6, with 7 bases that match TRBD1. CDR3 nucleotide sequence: TGCGCCAGCAGCTTTGAGGGGGCGCACGGGGCCAACGTCCTGACTTTC. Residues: CASSFEGAHGANVLTF.